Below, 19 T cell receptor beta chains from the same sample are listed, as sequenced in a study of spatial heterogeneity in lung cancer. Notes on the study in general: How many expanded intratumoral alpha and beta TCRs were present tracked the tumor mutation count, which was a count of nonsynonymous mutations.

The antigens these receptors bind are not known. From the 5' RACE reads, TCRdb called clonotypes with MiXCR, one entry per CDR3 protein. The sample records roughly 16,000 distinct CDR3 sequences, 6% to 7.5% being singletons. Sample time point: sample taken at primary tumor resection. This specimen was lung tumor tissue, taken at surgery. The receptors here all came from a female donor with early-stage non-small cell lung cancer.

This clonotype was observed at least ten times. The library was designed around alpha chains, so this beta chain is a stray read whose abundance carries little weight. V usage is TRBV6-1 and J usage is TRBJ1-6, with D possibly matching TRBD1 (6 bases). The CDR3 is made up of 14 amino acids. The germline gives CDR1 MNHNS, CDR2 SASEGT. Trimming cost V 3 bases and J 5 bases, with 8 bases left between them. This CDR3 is CASSDPGDNSPLHF. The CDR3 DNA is TGTGCCAGCAGTGACCCAGGGGATAATTCACCCCTCCACTTT.

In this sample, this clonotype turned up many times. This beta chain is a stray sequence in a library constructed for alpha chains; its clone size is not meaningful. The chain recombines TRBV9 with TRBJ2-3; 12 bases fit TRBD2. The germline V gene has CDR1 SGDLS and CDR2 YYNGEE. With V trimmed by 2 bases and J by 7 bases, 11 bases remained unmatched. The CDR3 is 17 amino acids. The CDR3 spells CASSVPATSGGSNTQYF. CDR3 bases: TGTGCCAGCAGCGTCCCCGCGACTAGCGGGGGATCGAATACGCAGTATTTT.

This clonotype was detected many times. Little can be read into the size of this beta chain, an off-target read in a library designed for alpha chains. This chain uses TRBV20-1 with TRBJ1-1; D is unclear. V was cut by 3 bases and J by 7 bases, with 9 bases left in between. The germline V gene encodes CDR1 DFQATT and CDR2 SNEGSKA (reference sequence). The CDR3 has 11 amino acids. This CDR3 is CSASSLLEAFF. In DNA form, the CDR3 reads TGCAGTGCTAGCAGTTTACTTGAAGCTTTCTTT.

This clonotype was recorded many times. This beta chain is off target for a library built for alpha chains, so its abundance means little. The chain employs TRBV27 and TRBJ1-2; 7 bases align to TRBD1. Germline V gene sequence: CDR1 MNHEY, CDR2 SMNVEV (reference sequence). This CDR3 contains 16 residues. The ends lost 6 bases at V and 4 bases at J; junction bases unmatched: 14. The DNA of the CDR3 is TGTGCCAGCAGGCATTCAGTGGGACAGCTCTTCTATGGCTACACCTTC. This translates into CASRHSVGQLFYGYTF.

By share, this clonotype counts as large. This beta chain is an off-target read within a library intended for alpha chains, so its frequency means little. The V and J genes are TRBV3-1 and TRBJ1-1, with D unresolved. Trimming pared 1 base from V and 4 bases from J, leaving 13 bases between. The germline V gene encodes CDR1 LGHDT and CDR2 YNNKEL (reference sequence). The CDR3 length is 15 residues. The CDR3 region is CASSQGGNWVTEAFF. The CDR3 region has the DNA TGTGCCAGCAGCCAAGGCGGGAACTGGGTCACTGAAGCTTTCTTT.

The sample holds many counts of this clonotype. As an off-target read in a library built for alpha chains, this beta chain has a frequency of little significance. CDR3 nucleotides: TGCAGCGTTGCGTCCGGGACTAGAGGCTCCTACAATGAGCAGTTCTTC. Protein sequence: CSVASGTRGSYNEQFF. The chain combines TRBV29-1 with TRBJ2-1, with 8 bases that match TRBD2. Germline-derived CDR1 and CDR2 are SQVTM and ANQGSEA. With V trimmed by 4 bases and J by 0 bases, 8 bases remained unmatched. This CDR3 is 16 amino acids long.

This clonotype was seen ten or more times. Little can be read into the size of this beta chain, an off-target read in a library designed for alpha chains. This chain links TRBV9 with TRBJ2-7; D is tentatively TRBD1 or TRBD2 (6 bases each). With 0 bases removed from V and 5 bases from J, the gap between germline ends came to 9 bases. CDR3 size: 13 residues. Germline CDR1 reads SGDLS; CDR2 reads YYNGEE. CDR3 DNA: TGTGCCAGCAGCGTAGGGGGGGCTAACGAGCAGTACTTC. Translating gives CASSVGGANEQYF.

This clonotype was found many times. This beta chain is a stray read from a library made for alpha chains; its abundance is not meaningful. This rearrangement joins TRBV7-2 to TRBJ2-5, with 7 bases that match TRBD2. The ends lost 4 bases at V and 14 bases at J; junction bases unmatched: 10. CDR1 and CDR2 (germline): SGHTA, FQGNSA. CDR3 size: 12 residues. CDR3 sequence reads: CASSYPTGTNYF. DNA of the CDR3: TGTGCCAGCAGCTACCCAACCGGGACTAACTACTTC.

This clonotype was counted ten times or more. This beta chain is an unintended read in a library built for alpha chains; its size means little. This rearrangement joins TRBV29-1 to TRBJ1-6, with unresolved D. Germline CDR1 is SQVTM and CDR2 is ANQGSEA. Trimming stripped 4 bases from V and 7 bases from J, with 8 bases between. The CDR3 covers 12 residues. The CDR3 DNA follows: TGCAGCGTTGGAGAATTGAATTCACCCCTCCACTTT. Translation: CSVGELNSPLHF. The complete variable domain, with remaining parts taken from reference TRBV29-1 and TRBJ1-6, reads SAVISQKPSRDICQRGTSLTIQCQVDSQVTMMFWYRQQPGQSLTLIATANQGSEATYESGFVIDKFPISRPNLTFSTLTVSNMSPEDSSIYLCSVGELNSPLHFGNGTRLTVT.

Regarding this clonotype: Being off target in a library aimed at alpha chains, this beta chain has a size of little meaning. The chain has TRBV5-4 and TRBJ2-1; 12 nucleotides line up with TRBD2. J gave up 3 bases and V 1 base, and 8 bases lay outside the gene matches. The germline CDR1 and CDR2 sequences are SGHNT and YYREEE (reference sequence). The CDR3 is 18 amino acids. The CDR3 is CASSLKLAGGAGYNEQFF. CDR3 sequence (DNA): TGTGCCAGCAGCTTGAAACTAGCGGGGGGTGCAGGCTACAATGAGCAGTTCTTC. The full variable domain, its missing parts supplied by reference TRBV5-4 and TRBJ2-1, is ETGVTQSPTHLIKTRGQQVTLRCSSQSGHNTVSWYQQALGQGPQFIFQYYREEENGRGNFPPRFSGLQFPNYSSELNVNALELDDSALYLCASSLKLAGGAGYNEQFFGPGTRLTVL.

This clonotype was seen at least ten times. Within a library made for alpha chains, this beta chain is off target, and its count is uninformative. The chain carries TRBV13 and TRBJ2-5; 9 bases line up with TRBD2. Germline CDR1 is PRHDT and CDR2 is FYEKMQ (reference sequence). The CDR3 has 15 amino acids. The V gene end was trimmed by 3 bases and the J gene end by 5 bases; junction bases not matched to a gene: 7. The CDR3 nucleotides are TGTGCCAGCAGCTTCTTTGGAGCGGGGGGCGAGACCCAGTACTTC. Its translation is CASSFFGAGGETQYF.

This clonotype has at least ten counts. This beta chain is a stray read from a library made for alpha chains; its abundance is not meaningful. The CDR3 region is CASSLITGPGNTIYF. CDR3 DNA: TGTGCCAGCAGCCTAATCACAGGGCCCGGAAACACCATATATTTT. The chain carries TRBV3-1 and TRBJ1-3, with TRBD1 as a possible D gene (6 bases). Per the germline V gene, CDR1 is LGHDT and CDR2 is YNNKEL (reference sequence). Trimming pared 4 bases from V and 4 bases from J, leaving 14 bases between. This CDR3 is 15 amino acids long.

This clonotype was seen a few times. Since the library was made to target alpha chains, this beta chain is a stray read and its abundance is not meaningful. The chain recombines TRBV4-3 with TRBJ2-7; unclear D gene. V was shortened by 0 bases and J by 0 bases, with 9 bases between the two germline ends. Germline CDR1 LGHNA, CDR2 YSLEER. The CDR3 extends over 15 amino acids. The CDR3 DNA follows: TGCGCCAGCAGCCAAGAACCGGGTAGCTCCTACGAGCAGTACTTC. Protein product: CASSQEPGSSYEQYF.

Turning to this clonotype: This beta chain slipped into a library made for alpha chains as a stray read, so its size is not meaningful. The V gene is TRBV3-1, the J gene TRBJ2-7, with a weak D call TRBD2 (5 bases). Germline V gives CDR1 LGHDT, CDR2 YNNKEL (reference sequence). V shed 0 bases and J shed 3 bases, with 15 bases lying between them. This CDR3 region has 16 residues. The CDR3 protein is CASSQDGRRLLYEQYF. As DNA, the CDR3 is TGTGCCAGCAGCCAAGATGGCAGGAGGCTCCTCTACGAGCAGTACTTC.

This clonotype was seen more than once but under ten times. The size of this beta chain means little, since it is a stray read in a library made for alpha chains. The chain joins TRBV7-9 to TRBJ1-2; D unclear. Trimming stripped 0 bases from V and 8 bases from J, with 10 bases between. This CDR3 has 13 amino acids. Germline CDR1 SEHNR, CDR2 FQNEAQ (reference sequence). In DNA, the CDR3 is TGTGCCAGCAGCTTAGCTGTCTCGGGAGGCTACACCTTC. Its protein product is CASSLAVSGGYTF.

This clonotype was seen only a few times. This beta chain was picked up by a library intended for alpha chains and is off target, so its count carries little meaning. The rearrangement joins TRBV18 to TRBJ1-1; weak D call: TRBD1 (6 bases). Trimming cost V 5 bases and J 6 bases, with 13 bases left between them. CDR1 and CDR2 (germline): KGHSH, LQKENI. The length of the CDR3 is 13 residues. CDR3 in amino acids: CASSGTTTSEAFF. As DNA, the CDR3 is TGTGCCAGCTCAGGGACAACTACGTCTGAAGCTTTCTTT. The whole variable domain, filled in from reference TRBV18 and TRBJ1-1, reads NAGVMQNPRHLVRRRGQEARLRCSPMKGHSHVYWYRQLPEEGLKFMVYLQKENIIDESGMPKERFSAEFPKEGPSILRIQQVVRGDSAAYFCASSGTTTSEAFFGQGTRLTVV.

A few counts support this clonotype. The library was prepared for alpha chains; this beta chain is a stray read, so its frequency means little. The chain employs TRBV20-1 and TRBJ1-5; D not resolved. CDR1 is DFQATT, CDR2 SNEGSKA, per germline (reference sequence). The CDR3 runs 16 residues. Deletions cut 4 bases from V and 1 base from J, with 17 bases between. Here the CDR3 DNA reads TGCAGTGCTACGGGAATCGGGAGGAGAAGCAATCAGCCCCAGCATTTT. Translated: CSATGIGRRSNQPQHF.

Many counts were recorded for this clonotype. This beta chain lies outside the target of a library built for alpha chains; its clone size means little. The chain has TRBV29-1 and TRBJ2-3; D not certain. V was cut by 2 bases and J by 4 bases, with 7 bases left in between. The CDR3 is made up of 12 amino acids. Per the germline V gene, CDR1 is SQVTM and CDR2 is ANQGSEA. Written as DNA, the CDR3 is TGCAGCGTTGAAAATGGGCCAGATACGCAGTATTTT. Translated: CSVENGPDTQYF.

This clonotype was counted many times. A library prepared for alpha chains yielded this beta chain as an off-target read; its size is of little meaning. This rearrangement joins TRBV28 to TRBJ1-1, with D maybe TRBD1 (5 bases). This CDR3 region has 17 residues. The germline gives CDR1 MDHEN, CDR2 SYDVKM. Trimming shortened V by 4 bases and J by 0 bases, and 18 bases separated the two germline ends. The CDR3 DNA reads TGTGCCAGCAGTTCCGGTGGAGGGGCGAGCTTGAACACTGAAGCTTTCTTT. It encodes CASSSGGGASLNTEAFF. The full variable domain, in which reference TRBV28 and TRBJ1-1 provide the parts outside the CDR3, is DVKVTQSSRYLVKRTGEKVFLECVQDMDHENMFWYRQDPGLGLRLIYFSYDVKMKEKGDIPEGYSVSREKKERFSLILESASTNQTSMYLCASSSGGGASLNTEAFFGQGTRLTVV.